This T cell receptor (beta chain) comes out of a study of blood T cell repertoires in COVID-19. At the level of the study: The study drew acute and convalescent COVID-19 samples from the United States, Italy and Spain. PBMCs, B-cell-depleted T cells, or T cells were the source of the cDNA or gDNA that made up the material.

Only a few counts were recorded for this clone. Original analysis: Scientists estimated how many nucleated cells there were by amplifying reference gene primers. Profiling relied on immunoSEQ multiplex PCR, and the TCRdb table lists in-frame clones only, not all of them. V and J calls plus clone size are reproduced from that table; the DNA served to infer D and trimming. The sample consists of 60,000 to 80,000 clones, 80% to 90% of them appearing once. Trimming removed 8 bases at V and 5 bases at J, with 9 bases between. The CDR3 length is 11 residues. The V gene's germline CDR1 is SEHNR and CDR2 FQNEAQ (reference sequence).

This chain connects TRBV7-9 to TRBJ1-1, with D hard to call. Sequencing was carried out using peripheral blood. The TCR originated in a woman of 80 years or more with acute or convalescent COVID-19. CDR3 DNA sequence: TGTGCCAGCCAGAGGAGTACTGAAGCTTTCTTT. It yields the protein CASQRSTEAFF.